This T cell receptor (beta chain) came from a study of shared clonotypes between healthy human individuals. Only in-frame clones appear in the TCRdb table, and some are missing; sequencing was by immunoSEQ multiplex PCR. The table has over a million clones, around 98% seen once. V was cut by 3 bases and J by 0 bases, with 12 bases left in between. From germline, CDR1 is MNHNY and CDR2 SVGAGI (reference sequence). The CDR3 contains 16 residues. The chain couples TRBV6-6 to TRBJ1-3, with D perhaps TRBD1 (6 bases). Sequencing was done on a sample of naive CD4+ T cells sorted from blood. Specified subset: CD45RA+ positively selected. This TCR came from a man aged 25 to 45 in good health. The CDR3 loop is CASSYPDRTSGNTIYF. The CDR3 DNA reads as TGTGCCAGCAGTTATCCCGACAGGACCTCTGGAAACACCATATATTTT.